The 15 T cell receptor beta chains below all came from one sample that was sequenced in a study of cytomegalovirus exposure and HLA in healthy donors. Primers included in the PCR were 60 Vbeta and 13 Jbeta primers. Sequencing was performed with immunoSEQ multiplex PCR; in TCRdb, only in-frame clones are kept and a portion is missing. Among over 150,000 clones listed, roughly 80% were seen once. The sequenced sample was PBMCs. The receptors here all came from a woman between 50 and 59 years old in good health and CMV-seropositive.

This chain uses TRBV18 with TRBJ2-7, with TRBD1 matching over 8 bases. This CDR3 contains 12 residues. Germline V gene lookup returns CDR1 KGHSH and CDR2 LQKENI. Trimming removed 6 bases from V and 7 bases from J; junction bases left unmatched: 5. The CDR3 nucleotides are TGTGCCAGCTCCCAGGGACAGGAGGAGCAGTACTTC. This translates into CASSQGQEEQYF.

There are a few counts of this clone. V usage is TRBV28 and J usage is TRBJ2-7, with 7 bases fitting TRBD2. CDR3 length: 15 amino acids. In germline, CDR1 is MDHEN, CDR2 SYDVKM. V lost 2 bases, J lost 3 bases, and 7 bases stayed unmatched. The CDR3, as DNA: TGTGCCAGCAGTTTAGGGGGGGAGTCTCTCTACGAGCAGTACTTC. This translates into CASSLGGESLYEQYF.

The genes are TRBV18 and TRBJ1-1; D is unresolved. The ends were cut back, 1 base at V and 7 bases at J, with 10 bases in the middle. Germline lookup yields CDR1 KGHSH and CDR2 LQKENI. CDR3 size: 13 residues. CDR3 nucleotides: TGTGCCAGCTCACCACGGAGCGCACATGAAGCTTTCTTT. It translates to CASSPRSAHEAFF.

The V gene is TRBV18, the J gene TRBJ2-1; D may be TRBD1 (6 bases). CDR3 length: 16 amino acids. CDR1 and CDR2 (germline): KGHSH, LQKENI. V was cut by 1 base and J by 4 bases, with 14 bases left in between. The CDR3 DNA reads TGTGCCAGCTCACCACTATCAGGGGTTACGTACAATGAGCAGTTCTTC. Translation gives CASSPLSGVTYNEQFF.

This sequence joins TRBV16 and TRBJ2-3; D gene unclear. V dropped 4 bases and J dropped 0 bases, with 11 bases sitting between them. The germline V gene has CDR1 KGHSY and CDR2 FQNENV. The CDR3 extends over 15 amino acids. The CDR3 bases are TGTGCCAGCAGCCCGAAACAGTTTAGCACAGATACGCAGTATTTT. Translation gives CASSPKQFSTDTQYF.

This chain uses TRBV7-9 with TRBJ2-3; TRBD2 is a possible D gene (5 bases). This CDR3 has 14 residues. Germline V gives CDR1 SEHNR, CDR2 FQNEAQ (reference sequence). Deletions cut 4 bases from V and 8 bases from J, with 16 bases between. CDR3 residues: CASSSPYGRATQYF. The CDR3 nucleotides read TGTGCCAGCAGCTCCCCTTATGGGAGAGCTACGCAGTATTTT. The full variable domain, in which reference TRBV7-9 and TRBJ2-3 provide the parts outside the CDR3, is DTGVSQNPRHKITKRGQNVTFRCDPISEHNRLYWYRQTLGQGPEFLTYFQNEAQLEKSRLLSDRFSAERPKGSFSTLEIQRTEQGDSAMYLCASSSPYGRATQYFGPGTRLTVL.

The J gene is TRBJ2-5, the V gene TRBV4-3, with D perhaps matching TRBD2 (6 bases). Per the germline V gene, CDR1 is LGHNA and CDR2 is YSLEER. V dropped 4 bases and J dropped 1 base, with 10 bases sitting between them. This CDR3 comprises 14 residues. CDR3 DNA: TGCGCCAGCAGCCCCCGGGGGACCCAAGAGACCCAGTACTTC. It specifies CASSPRGTQETQYF.

The gene calls are TRBV6-5 and TRBJ2-3; TRBD1 matches 10 bases. CDR3 size: 15 residues. The junction had 12 bases not matched to a gene; V was cut back by 6 bases and J by 9 bases. Germline CDR1 reads MNHEY; CDR2 reads SVGAGI. For the CDR3, the DNA is TGTGCCAGCAGCCGTCCGGGACAGGGGACAGGAACGCAGTATTTT. It translates to CASSRPGQGTGTQYF.

Concerning this clone itself: Different DNA sequences within this sample yield the same CDR3. The chain couples TRBV18 to TRBJ1-2; 10 bases map to TRBD1. Unmatched junction bases numbered 3, after V lost 2 bases and J lost 3 bases. The CDR3 extends over 15 amino acids. Germline CDR1 and CDR2: KGHSH and LQKENI. The CDR3 protein is CASSPSGTGDYGYTF. Here the CDR3 DNA reads TGTGCCAGCTCACCATCTGGGACAGGGGACTATGGCTACACCTTC.

The genes are TRBV13 and TRBJ2-1, with 7 bases matching TRBD1. CDR3 size: 15 residues. V was clipped by 7 bases and J by 9 bases; unmatched bases: 15. Germline-derived CDR1 and CDR2 are PRHDT and FYEKMQ (reference sequence). In DNA, the CDR3 is TGTGCCAGCATCCGCGCAACTAACAGGGGAGCTGAGCAGTTCTTC. This translates into CASIRATNRGAEQFF.

The chain recombines TRBV6-4 with TRBJ2-1; 9 positions agree with TRBD2. The CDR3 runs to 12 residues. J lost 5 bases, V lost 9 bases, and 2 bases had no gene match. Germline CDR1 MRHNA, CDR2 SNTAGT. DNA of the CDR3: TGTGCCAGGACTAGCGGTGACAATGAGCAGTTCTTC. This sequence encodes CARTSGDNEQFF.

The gene calls are TRBV13 and TRBJ2-5, with 12 bases identical to TRBD2. This CDR3 spans 15 amino acids. With 3 bases clipped from V and 5 bases from J, the junction kept 4 bases outside the gene matches. Germline-derived CDR1 and CDR2 are PRHDT and FYEKMQ (reference sequence). Written as DNA, the CDR3 is TGTGCCAGCAGCTTGACTAGCGGGGGCCCTGAGACCCAGTACTTC. It codes for CASSLTSGGPETQYF.

The rearrangement links TRBV4-1 to TRBJ1-5; weak D call: TRBD1 (5 bases). The CDR3 is 14 amino acids. Germline V gives CDR1 MGHRA, CDR2 YSYEKL. V was cut by 3 bases and J by 6 bases, with 12 bases left in between. The CDR3 sequence is CASSQAGYGQPQHF. The CDR3 DNA follows: TGCGCCAGCAGCCAGGCAGGGTATGGTCAGCCCCAGCATTTT.

The V and J genes are TRBV10-3 and TRBJ1-6; TRBD1 aligns across 9 bases. The V segment lost 10 bases and the J segment 9 bases; nucleotides outside the gene matches: 7. The CDR3 contains 13 residues. CDR1 is ENHRY and CDR2 is SYGVKD in the germline V gene. In DNA form, the CDR3 reads TGTGCCACGAGGACAGGGGAGCTTTCACCCCTCCACTTT. Its protein is CATRTGELSPLHF.

The chain has TRBV27 and TRBJ1-1; 9 bases fit TRBD1. The CDR3 length is 15 residues. Germline lookup yields CDR1 MNHEY and CDR2 SMNVEV (reference sequence). The junction had 9 bases not matched to a gene; V was cut back by 5 bases and J by 5 bases. For the CDR3, the DNA is TGTGCCAGCAGTAACCCCGGACAGGGGCGGACTGAAGCTTTCTTT. Translated: CASSNPGQGRTEAFF.